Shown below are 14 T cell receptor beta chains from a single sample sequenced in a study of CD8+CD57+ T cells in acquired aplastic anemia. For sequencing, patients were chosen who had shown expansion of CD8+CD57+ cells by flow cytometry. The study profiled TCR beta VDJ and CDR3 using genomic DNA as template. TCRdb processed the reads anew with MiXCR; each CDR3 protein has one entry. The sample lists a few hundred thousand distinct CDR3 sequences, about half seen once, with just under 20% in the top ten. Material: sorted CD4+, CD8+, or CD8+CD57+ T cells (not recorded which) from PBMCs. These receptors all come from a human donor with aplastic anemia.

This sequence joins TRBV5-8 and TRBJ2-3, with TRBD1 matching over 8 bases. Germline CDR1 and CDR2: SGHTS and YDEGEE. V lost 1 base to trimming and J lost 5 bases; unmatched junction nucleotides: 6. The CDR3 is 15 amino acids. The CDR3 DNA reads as TGTGCCAGCAGCTTGTATCAGGGGGCTTTAGATACGCAGTATTTT. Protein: CASSLYQGALDTQYF.

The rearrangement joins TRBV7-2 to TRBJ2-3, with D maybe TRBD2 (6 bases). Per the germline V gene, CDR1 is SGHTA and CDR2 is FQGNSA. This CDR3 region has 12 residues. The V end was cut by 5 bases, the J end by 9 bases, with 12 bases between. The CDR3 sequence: CASSPGVGTQYF. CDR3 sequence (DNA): TGTGCCAGCAGCCCGGGGGTGGGGACGCAGTATTTT.

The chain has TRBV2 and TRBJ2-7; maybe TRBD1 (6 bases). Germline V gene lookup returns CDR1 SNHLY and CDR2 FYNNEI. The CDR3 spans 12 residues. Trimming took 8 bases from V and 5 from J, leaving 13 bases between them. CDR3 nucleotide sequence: TGTGCCAGCCTCACAGGGAGCAACGAGCAGTACTTC. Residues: CASLTGSNEQYF.

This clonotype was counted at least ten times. The CDR3 sequence is CASSDPGQVNQPQHF. Written as DNA, the CDR3 is TGTGCCAGCAGTGACCCGGGACAGGTTAATCAGCCCCAGCATTTT. V usage is TRBV6-1 and J usage is TRBJ1-5; 8 bases align to TRBD1. The V and J ends lost 3 bases and 4 bases, in that order; junction bases with no gene match: 5. Germline loops: CDR1 MNHNS, CDR2 SASEGT. The CDR3 extends over 15 amino acids.

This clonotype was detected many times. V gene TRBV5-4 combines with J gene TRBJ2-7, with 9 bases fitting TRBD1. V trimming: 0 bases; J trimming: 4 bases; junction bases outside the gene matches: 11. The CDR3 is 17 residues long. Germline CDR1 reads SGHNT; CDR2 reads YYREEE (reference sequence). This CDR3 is CASSLGGDREGAYEQYF. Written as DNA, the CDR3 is TGTGCCAGCAGCTTGGGGGGGGACAGGGAGGGTGCATACGAGCAGTACTTC.

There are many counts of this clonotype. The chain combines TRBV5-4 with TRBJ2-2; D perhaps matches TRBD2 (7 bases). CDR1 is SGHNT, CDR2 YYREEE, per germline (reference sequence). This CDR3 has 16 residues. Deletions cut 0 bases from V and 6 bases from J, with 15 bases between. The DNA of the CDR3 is TGTGCCAGCAGCTTGGGATCGGGGGGCGGGGCCGGGGAGCTGTTTTTT. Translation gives CASSLGSGGGAGELFF.

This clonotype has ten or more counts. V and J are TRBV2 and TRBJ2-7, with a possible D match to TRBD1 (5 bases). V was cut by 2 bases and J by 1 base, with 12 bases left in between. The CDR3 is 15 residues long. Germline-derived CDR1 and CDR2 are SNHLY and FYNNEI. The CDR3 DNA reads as TGTGCCAGCAGTGAATTGGGGCAGCGATCCTACGAGCAGTACTTC. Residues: CASSELGQRSYEQYF.

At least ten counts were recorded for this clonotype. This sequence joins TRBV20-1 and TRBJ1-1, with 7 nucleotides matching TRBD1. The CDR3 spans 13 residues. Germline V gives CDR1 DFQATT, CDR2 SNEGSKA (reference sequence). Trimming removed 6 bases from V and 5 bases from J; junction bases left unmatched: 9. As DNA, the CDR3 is TGCAGTGCACCAGGGGGAGTTTGGACTGAAGCTTTCTTT. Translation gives CSAPGGVWTEAFF.

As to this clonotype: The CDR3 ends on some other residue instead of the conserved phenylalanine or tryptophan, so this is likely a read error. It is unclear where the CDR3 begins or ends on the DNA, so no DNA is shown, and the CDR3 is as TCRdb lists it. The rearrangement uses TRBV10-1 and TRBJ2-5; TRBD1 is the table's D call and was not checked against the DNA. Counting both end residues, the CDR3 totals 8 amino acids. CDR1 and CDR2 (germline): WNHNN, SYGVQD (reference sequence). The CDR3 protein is CASSYQGI.

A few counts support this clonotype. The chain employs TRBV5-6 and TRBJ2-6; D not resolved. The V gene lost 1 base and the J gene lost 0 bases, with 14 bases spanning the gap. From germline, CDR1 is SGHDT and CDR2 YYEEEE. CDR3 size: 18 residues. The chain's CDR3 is CASSLKFPPISGANVLTF. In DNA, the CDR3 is TGTGCCAGCAGCTTGAAATTTCCCCCTATCTCTGGGGCCAACGTCCTGACTTTC.

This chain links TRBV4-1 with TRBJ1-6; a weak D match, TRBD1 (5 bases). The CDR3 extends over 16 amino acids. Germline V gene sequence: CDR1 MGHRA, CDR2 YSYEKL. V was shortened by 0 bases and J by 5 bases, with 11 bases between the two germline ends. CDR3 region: CASSQDWGRDNSPLHF. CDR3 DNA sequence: TGCGCCAGCAGCCAAGACTGGGGCAGGGATAATTCACCCCTCCACTTT.

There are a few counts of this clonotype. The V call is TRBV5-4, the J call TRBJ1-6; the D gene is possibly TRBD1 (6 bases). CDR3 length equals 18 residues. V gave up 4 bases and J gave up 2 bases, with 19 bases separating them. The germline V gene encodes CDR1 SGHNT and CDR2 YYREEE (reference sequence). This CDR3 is CASSPYRGRITYNSPLHF. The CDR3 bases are TGTGCCAGCAGCCCTTATCGGGGGCGCATAACCTATAATTCACCCCTCCACTTT. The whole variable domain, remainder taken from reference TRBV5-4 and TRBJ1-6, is ETGVTQSPTHLIKTRGQQVTLRCSSQSGHNTVSWYQQALGQGPQFIFQYYREEENGRGNFPPRFSGLQFPNYSSELNVNALELDDSALYLCASSPYRGRITYNSPLHFGNGTRLTVT.

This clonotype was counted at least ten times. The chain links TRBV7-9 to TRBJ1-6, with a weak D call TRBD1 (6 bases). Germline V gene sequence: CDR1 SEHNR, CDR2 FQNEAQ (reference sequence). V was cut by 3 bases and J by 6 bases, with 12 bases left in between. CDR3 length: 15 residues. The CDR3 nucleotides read TGTGCCAGCAGCTTGATACAGGGACCTAATTCACCCCTCCACTTT. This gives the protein CASSLIQGPNSPLHF.

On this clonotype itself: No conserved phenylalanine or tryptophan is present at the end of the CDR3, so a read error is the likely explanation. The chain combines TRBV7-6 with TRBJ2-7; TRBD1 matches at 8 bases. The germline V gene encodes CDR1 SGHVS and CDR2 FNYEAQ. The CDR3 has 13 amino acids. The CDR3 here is CASRGQASYKQYL. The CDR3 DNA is TGTGCCAGCAGGGGACAGGCCTCCTACAAGCAGTACCTC.